This T cell receptor beta chain was sequenced for a study of regulatory T cells in long-lasting Graves disease. Regarding time point: newly diagnosed GD, antithyroid drugs for less than 3 months. PBMCs provided the RNA from which the TCR library was made. General study results and limits: Having only a small sample size may have limited accuracy. Whereas new patients shared some 990 public clonotypes, persistent patients shared more, at 2,500 to 3,500.

Arm-PCR of CDR3 regions and iRepertoire HTBI primers were the basis on which TCR beta libraries were built. TCRdb processed the multiplex PCR reads anew with MiXCR; each CDR3 protein has one entry. Among about 440,000 distinct CDR3 sequences, about 15% were seen once, and the ten largest hold approximately 22%. V gave up 1 base and J gave up 3 bases, with 16 bases separating them. CDR1 is SEHNR, CDR2 FQNEAQ, per germline (reference sequence). The CDR3 consists of 17 residues. The sample holds many counts of this clonotype. Its antigen is unidentified. These data were also filed under a second study, of T cells in Graves' hyperthyroidism and ophthalmopathy.

The chain joins TRBV7-9 to TRBJ2-1; perhaps TRBD2 as D (7 bases). The source material was peripheral blood mononuclear cells (PBMCs), sampled at new diagnosis, from a patient treated with antithyroid drugs. This sequence was found in a woman younger than 30 with Graves disease. CDR3 in amino acids: CASSLEGGTTIYNEQFF. CDR3 bases: TGTGCCAGCAGCTTAGAGGGGGGGACCACCATCTACAATGAGCAGTTCTTC.